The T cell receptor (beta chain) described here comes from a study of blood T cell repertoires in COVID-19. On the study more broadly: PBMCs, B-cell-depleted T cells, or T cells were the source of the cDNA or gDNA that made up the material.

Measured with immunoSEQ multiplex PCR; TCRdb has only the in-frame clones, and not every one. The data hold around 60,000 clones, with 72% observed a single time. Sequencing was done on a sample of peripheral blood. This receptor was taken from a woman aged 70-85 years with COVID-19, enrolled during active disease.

In nucleotides, the CDR3 is TGTGCCAGCAGTCCAGGACTAGCGAAAAACAATGAGCAGTTCTTC. Residues: CASSPGLAKNNEQFF. The rearrangement joins TRBV7-2 to TRBJ2-1; 9 bases agree with TRBD2. This CDR3 region has 15 residues. With V trimmed by 6 bases and J by 5 bases, 8 bases remained unmatched. Germline V gene data show CDR1 as SGHTA and CDR2 as FQGNSA.